The source of this T cell receptor beta chain is a study of shared clonotypes between healthy human individuals. Study-wide results and limits: The generation probabilities recorded for non-shared clonotypes fell below those of clonotypes shared by all four donors.

Concerning this clone itself: As yet, its antigen is unknown.

The authors loaded 200 ng DNA, approximately 30,000 T cell genomes, into sorted-subset replicate PCRs. This table comes from immunoSEQ multiplex PCR, and its TCRdb copy is limited to in-frame clones, with some not included. The table has a few million clones, approximately 96% seen once; the top ten hold roughly 0.13%. This CDR3 is built from 16 residues. Germline CDR1 is LGHNA and CDR2 is YSLEER. The V end was cut by 0 bases, the J end by 9 bases, with 18 bases between. The rearrangement links TRBV4-3 to TRBJ2-4; D is perhaps TRBD2 (6 bases). Sequenced sample: naive CD4+ T cells sorted from blood. Subset indicated: CD45RA+ positively selected. The receptor comes from a man aged 18-30 years in good health. As DNA, the CDR3 is TGCGCCAGCAGCCAAGATCCTCGGGTGGAGGGGAGCATTCAGTACTTC. The encoded protein is CASSQDPRVEGSIQYF.